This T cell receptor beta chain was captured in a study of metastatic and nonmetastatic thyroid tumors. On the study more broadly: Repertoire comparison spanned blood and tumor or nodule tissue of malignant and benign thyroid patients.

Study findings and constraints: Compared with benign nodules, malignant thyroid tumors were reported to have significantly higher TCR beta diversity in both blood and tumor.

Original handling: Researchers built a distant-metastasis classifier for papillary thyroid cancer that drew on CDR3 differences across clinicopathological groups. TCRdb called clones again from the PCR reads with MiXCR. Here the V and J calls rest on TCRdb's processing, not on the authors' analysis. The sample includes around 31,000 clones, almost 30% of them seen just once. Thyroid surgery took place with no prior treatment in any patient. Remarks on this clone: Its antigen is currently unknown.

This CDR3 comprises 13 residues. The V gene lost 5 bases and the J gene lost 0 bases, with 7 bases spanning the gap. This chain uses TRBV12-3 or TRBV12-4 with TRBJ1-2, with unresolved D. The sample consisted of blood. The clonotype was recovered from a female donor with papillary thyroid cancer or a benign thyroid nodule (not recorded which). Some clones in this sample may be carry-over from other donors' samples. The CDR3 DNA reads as TGTGCCAGCAGTCACTCATCTAACTATGGCTACACCTTC. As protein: CASSHSSNYGYTF.